This T cell receptor beta chain comes out of a study of STAT5B mutations in CD4+ large granular lymphocyte leukemia. Study-level findings and limits: Data were not HLA-matched across samples.

Authors' analysis steps: A productive frequency of 2.59 x 10-5 was the lowest detectable. Repertoires were generated with immunoSEQ multiplex PCR, while TCRdb's copy carries only in-frame clones and drops some. V, J and clone size reflect that table, while D and trimming were determined from the DNA. This sample carries thousands of clones, less than 90% of them seen once, and the ten largest clones take over 2%. A word on this clone: Its cognate antigen is unknown.

Germline lookup yields CDR1 LGHNA and CDR2 YSLEER. The germline V and J ends were trimmed by 0 bases and 1 base, with 7 bases remaining between them. The CDR3 length is 16 residues. The source is a human donor in good health. Material for sequencing was CD4+ T cells from blood buffy coats. V and J are TRBV4-3 and TRBJ1-6; no reliable D call. The CDR3 reads CASSQERLSYNSPLHF. In nucleotides, the CDR3 is TGCGCCAGCAGCCAAGAAAGGCTTTCCTATAATTCACCCCTCCACTTT.